This T cell receptor beta chain was captured by sequencing in a study of T cell responses to AZD1222 COVID-19 vaccine. Generated by immunoSEQ multiplex PCR, the TCRdb table keeps only in-frame clones and is missing some. The table includes fewer than 100,000 clones, about 88% detected once. V was shortened by 0 bases and J by 0 bases, with 5 bases between the two germline ends. Per the germline V gene, CDR1 is SGHTA and CDR2 is FQGNSA. The CDR3 runs 14 residues. This clonotype was sampled from an adult who received the AZD1222 COVID-19 vaccine. The starting material was peripheral blood, obtained 28 days after the second AZD1222 dose. J is TRBJ1-1 and V is TRBV7-2; no definite D call. The CDR3 coding sequence is TGTGCCAGCAGCTTAGCAGGTGTGAACACTGAAGCTTTCTTT. Protein: CASSLAGVNTEAFF.